A single sample gave rise to the 24 T cell receptor beta chains below, sequenced in a study of blood T cell repertoires in COVID-19. The method was immunoSEQ multiplex PCR; TCRdb's version includes in-frame clones alone and lacks a portion of them. This table holds 250,000 to 400,000 clones, about 87% found once. The sequenced material came from peripheral blood. Receptors were obtained from a woman between 25 and 40 years old with COVID-19, enrolled during active disease.

The rearrangement joins TRBV27 to TRBJ2-1, with TRBD1 as a possible D gene (6 bases). Looked up from germline, CDR1 is MNHEY and CDR2 is SMNVEV (reference sequence). The CDR3 totals 13 residues. The V end lost 5 bases, the J end lost 4 bases, and 9 bases lay between the germline ends. CDR3 DNA: TGTGCCAGCAGTGCGACAGGTTACAATGAGCAGTTCTTC. Translated: CASSATGYNEQFF.

This clone was seen a single time. This chain links TRBV25-1 with TRBJ1-1; 7 bases map to TRBD1. Germline V gene lookup returns CDR1 MGHDK and CDR2 SYGVNS. J gave up 1 base and V 5 bases, and 13 bases lay outside the gene matches. The CDR3 is 17 residues long. CDR3 protein: CASSKRVGGRGNTEAFF. CDR3 nucleotide sequence: TGTGCCAGCAGTAAAAGGGTAGGGGGCAGGGGGAACACTGAAGCTTTCTTT.

The chain carries TRBV5-1 and TRBJ2-7, with D perhaps TRBD1 (6 bases). Germline-derived CDR1 and CDR2 are SGHRS and YFSETQ. V was pared by 3 bases and J by 0 bases, with 13 bases between. The CDR3 contains 15 residues. The CDR3 DNA follows: TGCGCCAGCAGCTCGGACAGTACCACCTCCTACGAGCAGTACTTC. Protein: CASSSDSTTSYEQYF.

The rearrangement joins TRBV12-5 to TRBJ2-1; D gene uncertain. The germline V gene has CDR1 LGHNT and CDR2 FRNRAP. The CDR3 length is 12 residues. V lost 6 bases, J lost 9 bases, and 12 bases lay in between. The CDR3 reads CASGTSLAEQFF. The DNA for the CDR3 is TGTGCTAGTGGCACGAGTTTAGCTGAGCAGTTCTTC.

The chain couples TRBV30 to TRBJ2-1; 12 bases are a match to TRBD2. From germline, CDR1 is GTSNPN and CDR2 SVGIG (reference sequence). The V segment lost 3 bases and the J segment 0 bases; nucleotides outside the gene matches: 3. The CDR3 length is 16 residues. CDR3 coding DNA: TGTGCCTGGAGACTAGCGGGGGGCCGCTCCTACAATGAGCAGTTCTTC. Translation gives CAWRLAGGRSYNEQFF.

This chain joins TRBV27 and TRBJ1-3; 12 bases align to TRBD1. The germline V gene has CDR1 MNHEY and CDR2 SMNVEV (reference sequence). V lost 2 bases to trimming and J lost 4 bases; unmatched junction nucleotides: 12. The CDR3 has 19 amino acids. CDR3 nucleotides: TGTGCCAGCAGTTTACGGACCGGGACAGGGGGCTTAGGCGGAAACACCATATATTTT. Translated, it gives CASSLRTGTGGLGGNTIYF.

This clone appeared once. CDR3 loop: CASSIAGVSNYGYTF. The CDR3 DNA sequence: TGTGCCAGCAGCATCGCGGGGGTTTCTAACTATGGCTACACCTTC. The chain is built from TRBV7-9 and TRBJ1-2; D possibly corresponds to TRBD1 (5 bases). Trimming removed 5 bases from V and 0 bases from J, with 13 bases in between. CDR3 size: 15 residues. Germline CDR1 is SEHNR and CDR2 is FQNEAQ (reference sequence).

The rearrangement joins TRBV6-5 to TRBJ1-2; D gene unclear. V was cut by 4 bases and J by 7 bases, with 10 bases left in between. The CDR3 has 12 residues. Germline V gene sequence: CDR1 MNHEY, CDR2 SVGAGI. The CDR3 DNA reads TGTGCCAGCAGTTCTCCGGGTTTTGGCTACACCTTC. Translating it yields CASSSPGFGYTF.

This clone was observed a handful of times. The chain links TRBV7-9 to TRBJ1-5; D gene uncertain. Germline assignment: CDR1 SEHNR and CDR2 FQNEAQ (reference sequence). The V gene lost 0 bases and the J gene lost 7 bases, with 10 bases spanning the gap. There are 14 residues in the CDR3. The CDR3 DNA sequence: TGTGCCAGCAGCTTAGCTGGAGGGAAACAGCCCCAGCATTTT. Encoded protein: CASSLAGGKQPQHF. The variable domain in full, completed from reference TRBV7-9 and TRBJ1-5, reads DTGVSQNPRHKITKRGQNVTFRCDPISEHNRLYWYRQTLGQGPEFLTYFQNEAQLEKSRLLSDRFSAERPKGSFSTLEIQRTEQGDSAMYLCASSLAGGKQPQHFGDGTRLSIL.

This clone has more than one count but fewer than ten. V and J are TRBV2 and TRBJ2-7, with TRBD1 matching over 9 bases. The CDR3 has 15 residues. Germline V gene sequence: CDR1 SNHLY, CDR2 FYNNEI. The J segment lost 4 bases and the V segment lost 4 bases, leaving 8 bases of the junction unmatched. CDR3 coding DNA: TGTGCCAGCAGTGGAGGGACAGGGAATGCGTACGAGCAGTACTTC. Translated, it gives CASSGGTGNAYEQYF.

The chain carries TRBV28 and TRBJ1-2; 7 bases agree with TRBD1. Germline V gene sequence: CDR1 MDHEN, CDR2 SYDVKM. CDR3 size: 16 residues. J was trimmed by 4 bases and V by 4 bases; bases with no gene match: 12. CDR3 sequence reads: CASSSYTGAPGYGYTF. CDR3 coding DNA: TGTGCCAGCAGTTCATATACAGGGGCACCGGGCTATGGCTACACCTTC.

In its sample, this clone was seen a few times. V gene TRBV6-5 combines with J gene TRBJ1-4; D remains ambiguous. The CDR3 spans 14 residues. V lost 6 bases, J lost 4 bases, and 12 bases lay in between. CDR1 and CDR2 from the germline V gene are MNHEY and SVGAGI. The CDR3 protein is CASRGRVGNEKLFF. The CDR3 nucleotides are TGTGCCAGCAGGGGGAGGGTCGGTAATGAAAAACTGTTTTTT.

This sequence joins TRBV5-6 and TRBJ1-5, with D tentatively TRBD1 (6 bases). Trimming removed 1 base from V and 1 base from J, with 12 bases in between. The CDR3 extends over 16 amino acids. Germline CDR1 and CDR2: SGHDT and YYEEEE. CDR3 amino acids: CASSLLGTGSNQPQHF. CDR3 DNA sequence: TGTGCCAGCAGCTTGTTGGGTACAGGGAGCAATCAGCCCCAGCATTTT.

The rearrangement uses TRBV24-1 and TRBJ2-2, with 7 positions matching TRBD1. Germline V gene lookup returns CDR1 KGHDR and CDR2 SFDVKD. Losses at the gene ends were 12 bases for V and 3 bases for J; bases not matched to a gene: 6. The CDR3 has 13 amino acids. The DNA for the CDR3 is TGTGCCCAAGGGACAGTGGACACCGGGGAGCTGTTTTTT. Translation gives CAQGTVDTGELFF.

V is TRBV24-1 and J is TRBJ2-5; 7 positions agree with TRBD1. The germline CDR1 and CDR2 sequences are KGHDR and SFDVKD. The V gene end was trimmed by 5 bases and the J gene end by 5 bases; junction bases not matched to a gene: 10. The CDR3 is 15 amino acids. The CDR3 bases are TGTGCCACCAGTGCAAGGGCAGGGGGTTGGGAGACCCAGTACTTC. Its protein product is CATSARAGGWETQYF.

This rearrangement joins TRBV5-4 to TRBJ2-1; 7 positions agree with TRBD1. Germline V gives CDR1 SGHNT, CDR2 YYREEE (reference sequence). This CDR3 region has 13 residues. The J segment lost 10 bases and the V segment lost 0 bases, leaving 4 bases of the junction unmatched. The CDR3 is CASSLVGGLEQFF. CDR3 DNA sequence: TGTGCCAGCAGCTTGGTAGGGGGCCTGGAGCAGTTCTTC.

The V and J genes are TRBV5-1 and TRBJ2-5, with 10 bases matching TRBD2. The CDR3 runs to 14 residues. V lost 4 bases and J lost 5; bases outside the gene matches: 5. Germline CDR1 is SGHRS and CDR2 is YFSETQ. The chain's CDR3 is CASSNPGLAETQYF. For the CDR3, the DNA is TGCGCCAGCAGCAACCCGGGACTAGCGGAGACCCAGTACTTC.

Written as DNA, the CDR3 is TGTGCCAGCAGCCGGGATCTGGGCAATGTTATGAACACTGAAGCTTTCTTT. Its protein product is CASSRDLGNVMNTEAFF. The chain recombines TRBV7-2 with TRBJ1-1; D remains unclear. V was trimmed by 5 bases and J by 0 bases, leaving 19 bases between them. Looked up from germline, CDR1 is SGHTA and CDR2 is FQGNSA. This CDR3 contains 17 residues.

This sequence joins TRBV5-5 and TRBJ1-6; TRBD1 aligns across 10 bases. V lost 3 bases, J lost 13 bases, and 4 bases stayed unmatched. The CDR3 contains 13 residues. The V gene's germline CDR1 is SGHKS and CDR2 YYEKEE (reference sequence). Here the CDR3 reads CASSWDRGNPLHF. As DNA, the CDR3 is TGTGCCAGCAGCTGGGACAGGGGTAATCCCCTCCACTTT.

The chain combines TRBV7-2 with TRBJ2-5, with 7 bases aligning to TRBD1. CDR1 and CDR2 from the germline V gene are SGHTA and FQGNSA. The V and J ends lost 3 bases and 3 bases, in that order; junction bases with no gene match: 1. CDR3 length equals 13 residues. The CDR3 sequence is CASSFDREETQYF. DNA for the CDR3: TGTGCCAGCAGCTTCGACAGGGAAGAGACCCAGTACTTC.

The rearrangement uses TRBV2 and TRBJ1-2, with 7 bases lining up with TRBD1. The CDR3 runs 13 residues. Germline values: CDR1 SNHLY, CDR2 FYNNEI. Trimming at V came to 3 bases and at J to 10 bases, leaving 8 bases not matched to a gene. Here the CDR3 reads CASSDFSGGDYTF. DNA of the CDR3: TGTGCCAGCAGTGATTTTTCAGGGGGAGACTACACCTTC.

The chain joins TRBV3-1 (or the pseudogene TRBV3-2) to TRBJ1-3, with no clear D. Germline loops: CDR1 LGHDT, CDR2 YNNKEL (reference sequence). Trimming stripped 4 bases from V and 0 bases from J, with 7 bases between. This CDR3 has 14 residues. In DNA form, the CDR3 reads TGTGCCAGCAGCCTCGACTACTCTGGAAACACCATATATTTT. Translating gives CASSLDYSGNTIYF.

The chain employs TRBV5-1 and TRBJ2-1; no reliable D call. In germline, CDR1 is SGHRS, CDR2 YFSETQ. The CDR3 sequence is 15 residues long. V lost 1 base and J lost 2, with 10 bases in between. CDR3 nucleotides: TGCGCCAGCAGCTTGTCTAGGCCCACCTACAATGAGCAGTTCTTC. Protein product: CASSLSRPTYNEQFF. Looking up the rest from reference TRBV5-1 and TRBJ2-1 gives the full variable domain: KAGVTQTPRYLIKTRGQQVTLSCSPISGHRSVSWYQQTPGQGLQFLFEYFSETQRNKGNFPGRFSGRQFSNSRSEMNVSTLELGDSALYLCASSLSRPTYNEQFFGPGTRLTVL.

Comment on this clone: Other nucleotide sequences from this sample produce the same CDR3. The rearrangement joins TRBV5-4 to TRBJ1-2; TRBD1 matches 9 bases. The germline V gene has CDR1 SGHNT and CDR2 YYREEE (reference sequence). The CDR3 is 13 residues long. Germline trimming cut 4 bases from V and 4 bases from J; bases unmatched to any gene: 2. CDR3 DNA sequence: TGTGCCAGCAGCCCGACAGGGGGCTATGGCTACACCTTC. Protein sequence: CASSPTGGYGYTF.